Presented here are 29 T cell receptor beta chains from one specimen sequenced in a study of T cell repertoires in cytomegalovirus infection. TCRdb re-called the reads with MiXCR, one entry per CDR3 protein. The table has almost 300,000 distinct CDR3 sequences, around 9.1% seen once. Sequencing was done on a sample of PBMCs. These receptors all stem from a human donor in good health (CMV status not recorded). Some clones in this sample may be carry-over from other donors' samples.

This clonotype was seen at least ten times. Here the CDR3 reads CSARDNWEFYNEQFF. CDR3 nucleotide sequence: TGCAGTGCTAGAGACAATTGGGAGTTTTACAATGAGCAGTTCTTC. The chain links TRBV20-1 to TRBJ2-1; a possible D gene is TRBD2 (5 bases). Trimming pared 0 bases from V and 4 bases from J, leaving 13 bases between. Germline lookup yields CDR1 DFQATT and CDR2 SNEGSKA (reference sequence). The CDR3 spans 15 residues.

This clonotype has at least ten counts. This rearrangement joins TRBV2 to TRBJ1-1; D not certain. Per germline, CDR1 SNHLY and CDR2 FYNNEI. V was trimmed by 5 bases and J by 0 bases, leaving 7 bases between them. The CDR3 is 13 residues long. The CDR3 region has the DNA TGTGCCAGCAGTACAGACTTGAACACTGAAGCTTTCTTT. Encoded protein: CASSTDLNTEAFF.

This clonotype was recorded many times. CDR3 amino acids: CASSFKPTEGVETQYF. The CDR3 DNA is TGTGCCAGCAGCTTTAAACCTACCGAAGGAGTGGAGACCCAGTACTTC. This chain links TRBV5-5 with TRBJ2-5; D uncertain. CDR1 SGHKS and CDR2 YYEKEE come from the germline V gene (reference sequence). V lost 2 bases and J lost 5, with 19 bases in between. CDR3 length: 16 amino acids.

This clonotype was observed many times. CDR3 DNA: TGTGCCAGCAGTCCCGGATCGGTCGGGGTCGAGCAGTACTTC. It specifies CASSPGSVGVEQYF. V and J are TRBV27 and TRBJ2-7; TRBD2 might be the D (5 bases). V was shortened by 5 bases and J by 6 bases, with 17 bases between the two germline ends. The CDR3 contains 14 residues. Germline assignment: CDR1 MNHEY and CDR2 SMNVEV (reference sequence).

The rearrangement uses TRBV20-1 and TRBJ1-4, with D unclear. Germline-derived CDR1 and CDR2 are DFQATT and SNEGSKA (reference sequence). Trimming took off 6 bases at V and 4 bases at J, with 12 bases between the two ends. The CDR3 totals 13 residues. DNA of the CDR3: TGCAGTGCAAGACCAGCCCTTAATGAAAAACTGTTTTTT. Amino acid sequence: CSARPALNEKLFF.

This clonotype has just a few counts. V and J are TRBV28 and TRBJ1-2; 7 bases match TRBD1. In germline, CDR1 is MDHEN, CDR2 SYDVKM. The CDR3 is 14 residues long. With V trimmed by 7 bases and J by 4 bases, 9 bases remained unmatched. Written as DNA, the CDR3 is TGTGCCAGCATCATGGGAGGGGGCGTCTATGGCTACACCTTC. Amino acid sequence: CASIMGGGVYGYTF.

The CDR3 DNA sequence: TGCAGTGCTAGTAGGGGCCGGGTCGAGACCCAGTACTTC. As protein: CSASRGRVETQYF. The chain has TRBV20-1 and TRBJ2-5, with D possibly being TRBD1 (5 bases). CDR1 is DFQATT, CDR2 SNEGSKA, per germline (reference sequence). This CDR3 is 13 amino acids long. V was shortened by 3 bases and J by 5 bases, with 13 bases between the two germline ends.

This clonotype was counted ten times or more. This chain joins TRBV6-2 or TRBV6-3 and TRBJ2-5; D might be TRBD1 or TRBD2, each matching 5 bases. The V end was cut by 2 bases, the J end by 2 bases, with 9 bases between. The CDR3 runs to 14 residues. The V gene's germline CDR1 is MNHEY and CDR2 SVGEGT. CDR3 loop: CASSYPGRQETQYF. The CDR3 coding sequence is TGTGCCAGCAGTTACCCGGGACGACAAGAGACCCAGTACTTC.

This clonotype was found many times. The rearrangement joins TRBV7-2 to TRBJ1-3; weak D call: TRBD1 (5 bases). Germline values: CDR1 SGHTA, CDR2 FQGNSA. V gave up 2 bases and J gave up 0 bases, with 8 bases separating them. This CDR3 contains 15 residues. The CDR3 loop is CASSLTGTSGNTIYF. CDR3 DNA: TGTGCCAGCAGCTTAACAGGCACCTCTGGAAACACCATATATTTT.

The sample holds many counts of this clonotype. This chain links TRBV6-2 or TRBV6-3 with TRBJ2-1; a possible D gene is TRBD1 (6 bases). The CDR3 totals 14 residues. Looked up from germline, CDR1 is MNHEY and CDR2 is SVGEGT. V was trimmed by 7 bases and J by 4 bases, leaving 14 bases between them. CDR3 loop: CASNRGTLYNEQFF. In DNA form, the CDR3 reads TGTGCCAGCAATCGAGGGACACTTTACAATGAGCAGTTCTTC.

Remarks on this clonotype: This may be a read error: a much more frequent sequence differs by one nucleotide. This chain joins TRBV29-1 and TRBJ1-1, with 8 nucleotides matching TRBD1. J gave up 9 bases and V 7 bases, and 7 bases lay outside the gene matches. CDR3 size: 11 residues. The germline CDR1 and CDR2 sequences are SQVTM and ANQGSEA. CDR3 DNA sequence: TGCAGCGGCTTACAGGGGGGGAAAGCTTTCTTT. It yields the protein CSGLQGGKAFF.

This sequence joins TRBV7-9 and TRBJ2-5; TRBD2 is a possible D gene (8 bases). This CDR3 spans 16 amino acids. Deletions cut 5 bases from V and 0 bases from J, with 16 bases between. Germline-derived CDR1 and CDR2 are SEHNR and FQNEAQ (reference sequence). The CDR3 loop reads CASSPRGRGDQETQYF. In DNA form, the CDR3 reads TGTGCCAGCAGCCCAAGGGGGCGGGGGGACCAAGAGACCCAGTACTTC. The entire variable domain, with the rest obtained from reference TRBV7-9 and TRBJ2-5, is as follows: DTGVSQNPRHKITKRGQNVTFRCDPISEHNRLYWYRQTLGQGPEFLTYFQNEAQLEKSRLLSDRFSAERPKGSFSTLEIQRTEQGDSAMYLCASSPRGRGDQETQYFGPGTRLLVL.

This clonotype has only a few counts. J is TRBJ1-1 and V is TRBV7-9, with D unresolved. The CDR3 consists of 12 residues. In germline, CDR1 is SEHNR, CDR2 FQNEAQ (reference sequence). The V end lost 3 bases, the J end lost 7 bases, and 9 bases lay between the germline ends. The chain's CDR3 is CASSFLDREAFF. The DNA for the CDR3 is TGTGCCAGCAGCTTCTTGGACCGTGAAGCTTTCTTT.

This clonotype has at least ten counts. This chain connects TRBV2 to TRBJ2-4; possible D gene TRBD2, 6 bases. Germline-derived CDR1 and CDR2 are SNHLY and FYNNEI. The CDR3 is 16 amino acids. V was shortened by 6 bases and J by 0 bases, with 15 bases between the two germline ends. CDR3 in DNA: TGTGCCAGCAGGGACGGGACTTACCAAGCCAAAAACATTCAGTACTTC. It translates to CASRDGTYQAKNIQYF.

This clonotype appeared a few times. The chain combines TRBV6-6 with TRBJ2-3, with D unclear. CDR3 length: 12 amino acids. Trimming removed 2 bases from V and 2 bases from J, with 2 bases in between. CDR1 and CDR2 (germline): MNHNY, SVGAGI (reference sequence). The CDR3 DNA follows: TGTGCCAGCAGTTACACCACAGATACGCAGTATTTT. Its protein is CASSYTTDTQYF.

V and J are TRBV10-3 and TRBJ2-3; D possibly corresponds to TRBD1 (5 bases). V lost 6 bases, J lost 0 bases, and 13 bases lay in between. This CDR3 has 15 residues. The germline V gene encodes CDR1 ENHRY and CDR2 SYGVKD. DNA for the CDR3: TGTGCCATCAGCACCCTGGACACTAGCACAGATACGCAGTATTTT. Residues: CAISTLDTSTDTQYF.

This clonotype was detected ten times or more. The chain is built from TRBV4-2 and TRBJ1-1; TRBD1 matches 10 bases. Trimming removed 5 bases from V and 2 bases from J; junction bases left unmatched: 5. The CDR3 has 15 residues. CDR1 and CDR2 (germline): LGHNA, YNFKEQ. CDR3 loop: CASSNDRGPNTEAFF. The CDR3 DNA reads as TGTGCCAGCAGCAACGACAGGGGGCCTAACACTGAAGCTTTCTTT.

This clonotype came up a few times. The chain is built from TRBV14 and TRBJ2-3; no definite D call. Germline CDR1 is SGHDN and CDR2 is FVKESK. V lost 1 base and J 4 bases, leaving 12 bases between the germline ends. There are 15 residues in the CDR3. CDR3 bases: TGTGCCAGCAGCCAAGCACCCAACGTTCCAGATACGCAGTATTTT. This sequence encodes CASSQAPNVPDTQYF.

This clonotype has a count of ten or more. CDR3 DNA: TGTGCCAGCAGCTTAGTAGCGGCCAAAAACATTCAGTACTTC. It specifies CASSLVAAKNIQYF. The chain combines TRBV7-2 with TRBJ2-4; D might be TRBD2 (5 bases). The CDR3 length is 14 residues. Trimming took off 1 base at V and 1 base at J, with 5 bases between the two ends. Germline lookup yields CDR1 SGHTA and CDR2 FQGNSA.

This chain connects TRBV7-9 to TRBJ1-4, with unresolved D. Trimming pared 3 bases from V and 5 bases from J, leaving 10 bases between. This CDR3 contains 14 residues. Germline V gene data show CDR1 as SEHNR and CDR2 as FQNEAQ (reference sequence). Here the CDR3 reads CASSLGSRNEKLFF. For the CDR3, the DNA is TGTGCCAGCAGCTTGGGTAGCCGAAATGAAAAACTGTTTTTT.

This clonotype was counted at least ten times. The chain joins TRBV28 to TRBJ2-1, with D maybe TRBD2 (5 bases). The CDR3 is made up of 14 amino acids. Trimming stripped 5 bases from V and 10 bases from J, with 18 bases between. CDR1 is MDHEN and CDR2 is SYDVKM in the germline V gene. CDR3 DNA: TGTGCCAGCAGTCCGCCCAGCGGTCTAATAGAGCAGTTCTTC. It specifies CASSPPSGLIEQFF. Full variable domain (remainder filled in from reference TRBV28 and TRBJ2-1): DVKVTQSSRYLVKRTGEKVFLECVQDMDHENMFWYRQDPGLGLRLIYFSYDVKMKEKGDIPEGYSVSREKKERFSLILESASTNQTSMYLCASSPPSGLIEQFFGPGTRLTVL.

J is TRBJ2-1 and V is TRBV5-5; D remains unclear. Deletions cut 0 bases from V and 12 bases from J, with 10 bases between. Germline assignment: CDR1 SGHKS and CDR2 YYEKEE (reference sequence). The CDR3 is 12 amino acids. The CDR3 DNA reads as TGTGCCAGCAGCTTGGAGAAAGCCTCGCAGTTCTTC. Encoded protein: CASSLEKASQFF. Looking up the rest from reference TRBV5-5 and TRBJ2-1 gives the full variable domain: DAGVTQSPTHLIKTRGQQVTLRCSPISGHKSVSWYQQVLGQGPQFIFQYYEKEERGRGNFPDRFSARQFPNYSSELNVNALLLGDSALYLCASSLEKASQFFGPGTRLTVL.

Many counts were recorded for this clonotype. V usage is TRBV28 and J usage is TRBJ1-6, with D uncertain. The CDR3 is 12 residues long. V was trimmed by 1 base and J by 10 bases, leaving 5 bases between them. Germline loops: CDR1 MDHEN, CDR2 SYDVKM. CDR3 in amino acids: CASSLSNSPLHF. DNA for the CDR3: TGTGCCAGCAGTTTATCGAACTCACCCCTCCACTTT.

This clonotype appeared many times. V gene TRBV7-2 combines with J gene TRBJ1-5; D unresolved. The CDR3 runs 15 residues. Trimming cost V 5 bases and J 0 bases, with 11 bases left between them. Per germline, CDR1 SGHTA and CDR2 FQGNSA. In DNA, the CDR3 is TGTGCCAGCAGCCCGGAGAGTTATAGCAATCAGCCCCAGCATTTT. This sequence encodes CASSPESYSNQPQHF.

This clonotype has at least ten counts. The chain carries TRBV5-1 and TRBJ1-1, with D hard to call. The CDR3 has 13 amino acids. The germline V gene encodes CDR1 SGHRS and CDR2 YFSETQ. Trimming pared 2 bases from V and 2 bases from J, leaving 7 bases between. The CDR3 DNA reads as TGCGCCAGCAGCTTCGACTTTAACACTGAAGCTTTCTTT. Translated, it gives CASSFDFNTEAFF.

This clonotype was observed at least ten times. The chain employs TRBV7-3 and TRBJ2-1, with 9 bases matching TRBD2. V lost 4 bases, J lost 7 bases, and 26 bases stayed unmatched. The CDR3 runs 21 residues. Germline V lookup: CDR1 SGHTA, CDR2 FQGTGA. CDR3: CASSSLPLVRSQRGDWNEQFF. The CDR3 region has the DNA TGTGCCAGCAGCTCCCTCCCTTTGGTCCGGTCCCAGCGGGGGGACTGGAATGAGCAGTTCTTC. The variable domain in full, with the rest retrieved from reference TRBV7-3 and TRBJ2-1, is GAGVSQTPSNKVTEKGKYVELRCDPISGHTALYWYRQSLGQGPEFLIYFQGTGAADDSGLPNDRFFAVRPEGSVSTLKIQRTERGDSAVYLCASSSLPLVRSQRGDWNEQFFGPGTRLTVL.

This clonotype was observed at least ten times. This chain uses TRBV6-6 with TRBJ2-1, with 11 bases aligning to TRBD2. This CDR3 contains 15 residues. CDR1 MNHNY and CDR2 SVGAGI come from the germline V gene (reference sequence). V gave up 0 bases and J gave up 8 bases; unmatched junction bases: 3. CDR3 amino acids: CASSYSTSGADEQFF. CDR3 sequence (DNA): TGTGCCAGCAGTTACTCGACTAGCGGGGCTGATGAGCAGTTCTTC.

This clonotype was seen at least ten times. V usage is TRBV7-9 and J usage is TRBJ1-1, with D unresolved. In germline, CDR1 is SEHNR, CDR2 FQNEAQ (reference sequence). The CDR3 length is 14 residues. The V end lost 5 bases, the J end lost 4 bases, and 14 bases lay between the germline ends. The CDR3 protein is CASSPGIFGTEAFF. In DNA, the CDR3 is TGTGCCAGCAGCCCCGGGATTTTTGGCACTGAAGCTTTCTTT. The full variable domain, with the rest looked up from reference TRBV7-9 and TRBJ1-1, is DTGVSQNPRHKITKRGQNVTFRCDPISEHNRLYWYRQTLGQGPEFLTYFQNEAQLEKSRLLSDRFSAERPKGSFSTLEIQRTEQGDSAMYLCASSPGIFGTEAFFGQGTRLTVV.

This chain links TRBV29-1 with TRBJ2-5; the match to TRBD2 covers 9 bases. Trimming at V came to 7 bases and at J to 4 bases, leaving 7 bases not matched to a gene. Germline V gives CDR1 SQVTM, CDR2 ANQGSEA. The length of the CDR3 is 13 residues. CDR3 in DNA: TGCAGCGATATGACTAGCGGCCTAGAGACCCAGTACTTC. Translation gives CSDMTSGLETQYF.